These T cell receptor beta chains were read from a single sample in a study of Graves' ophthalmopathy and Graves' hyperthyroidism. Each CDR3 protein gets one entry after TCRdb re-called the multiplex PCR reads with MiXCR. Of about 200,000 distinct CDR3 sequences detected, roughly 27% appear once; the ten largest clones hold approximately 9.1%. Sequencing input: peripheral blood. These receptors were obtained from a middle-aged man with Graves' ophthalmopathy. Each CDR3 is given with its conserved first and last residue. The D gene is left open where the match is weak. Clone size is not always given. Where it is, it says once, few, many or a class for expanded clones.

J gene	V gene	D gene	clone size	CDR3 DNA	CDR3 protein
TRBJ1-5	TRBV28	NA	NA	TGTGCCAGCAGGGGATTTTCCCCAAATCAGCCCCAGCATTTT	CASRGFSPNQPQHF
TRBJ1-1	TRBV12-5	TRBD1	NA	TGTGCTAGTGGTGGGACAGCCGGCACTGAAGCTTTCTTT	CASGGTAGTEAFF
TRBJ2-5	TRBV12-3/TRBV12-4	NA	NA	TGTGCCAGCAGTTCCCGACGAGGGGAGACCCAGTACTTC	CASSSRRGETQYF
TRBJ1-1	TRBV9	NA	many	TGTGCCAGCAGCTCCGAGGGGTTGAACACTGAAGCTTTCTTT	CASSSEGLNTEAFF
TRBJ1-1	TRBV10-3	NA	NA	TGTGCCATAACTTCGAATACAGGGACCGGGAACACTGAAGCTTTCTTT	CAITSNTGTGNTEAFF
TRBJ2-7	TRBV6-1	TRBD1	NA	TGTGCCAGCAGACCGGGACAGGTCGGGGAGCAGTACTTC	CASRPGQVGEQYF
TRBJ2-5	TRBV4-1	TRBD2	many	TGCGCCAGCAGCCCGAAGGGTAGCTGGGGGGGGACCCAGTACTTC	CASSPKGSWGGTQYF
TRBJ1-5	TRBV28	TRBD1	NA	TGTGCCAGCAGCTCTGACAGGGGCCAGCCCCAGCATTTT	CASSSDRGQPQHF
TRBJ2-7	TRBV20-1	TRBD1	many	TGCAGTGCTGGGGACCCGACAGGGGTGTTTTACGAGCAGTACTTC	CSAGDPTGVFYEQYF
TRBJ2-7	TRBV28	NA	many	TGTGCCAGCAGTGCTACAGGCCCCCTTAGCGTCGAGCAGTACTTC	CASSATGPLSVEQYF
TRBJ2-7	TRBV10-3	NA	NA	TGTGCCATCAGTGAGTCGTTAGGTTTGGAGCAGTACTTC	CAISESLGLEQYF
TRBJ2-7	TRBV24-1	NA	many	TGTGCCACCAGTGATTTGCTCGGCAAGAACGAGCAGTACTTC	CATSDLLGKNEQYF
TRBJ2-7	TRBV19	NA	NA	TGTGCCAGTAGTTGGAGCAAAGGCGGCCAAAACTACGAGCAGTACTTC	CASSWSKGGQNYEQYF
TRBJ2-7	TRBV18	TRBD1	many	TGTGCCAGCTCACCGGCGGCCGGGTTGGGGGACAGGGTCTACGAGCAGTACTTC	CASSPAAGLGDRVYEQYF
TRBJ2-7	TRBV7-3	TRBD2	few	TGTGCCAGCAGCCCCCGTCGGGGGGGCATCAACGAGCAGTACTTC	CASSPRRGGINEQYF
TRBJ2-5	TRBV28	NA	many	TGTGCCAGCGGCCTAGGTGCTAGTTGGTTATCGGAGACCCAGTACTTC	CASGLGASWLSETQYF
TRBJ2-7	TRBV20-1	TRBD2	NA	TGCAGTGCAAGGACTAGCGGGGGAGGCTACGAGCAGTACTTC	CSARTSGGGYEQYF
TRBJ2-5	TRBV4-1	NA	many	TGCGCCAGCAGCCAAGTGGAAGGCCAAGAGACCCAGTACTTC	CASSQVEGQETQYF
TRBJ2-2	TRBV20-1	TRBD2	many	TGCAGTGCTTTTATAGCGGGGACCAACACCGGGGAGCTGTTTTTT	CSAFIAGTNTGELFF
TRBJ2-7	TRBV7-2	TRBD2	many	TGTGCCAGCAGCTTCCACGGCAGCGGGGGCTACGAGCAGTACTTC	CASSFHGSGGYEQYF
TRBJ2-7	TRBV27	TRBD2	many	TGTGCCACCCAGGAGACATCCAGCGGGAGTACCTACGAGCAGTACTTC	CATQETSSGSTYEQYF
TRBJ1-3	TRBV5-4	TRBD1	many	TGTGCCAGCAGCTTGGCCAGTGGTGGGACAGCCGGAAACACCATATATTTT	CASSLASGGTAGNTIYF
TRBJ2-7	TRBV18	NA	once	TGTGCCAGCTCACCCCGGTTGCAGGTGGGGTACGAGCAGTACTTC	CASSPRLQVGYEQYF
TRBJ2-5	TRBV28	NA	many	TGTGCCAGCCCCGGGGGTGAGTGGTTCGGAGAGACCCAGTACTTC	CASPGGEWFGETQYF
TRBJ2-5	TRBV7-2	TRBD1	many	TGTGCCAGCAGCAACCGGGACAGGGGGCTGTGGGAGACCCAGTACTTC	CASSNRDRGLWETQYF
TRBJ2-7	TRBV10-3	NA	many	TGTGCCATCAGAGGACCCGAGCGGTACGAGCAGTACTTC	CAIRGPERYEQYF
TRBJ1-6	TRBV6-5	NA	many	TGTGCCAGCAGTTACTCGAGGCCAGGGACGAGCTCCTATAATTCACCCCTCCACTTT	CASSYSRPGTSSYNSPLHF
TRBJ2-2	TRBV6-5	NA	many	TGTGCCAGCAGTTACGGGGTAGAACCCGGGGAGCTGTTTTTT	CASSYGVEPGELFF
TRBJ2-7	TRBV7-2	TRBD2	many	TGTGCCAGCAGCTCCCTAGCGGGAGGGCCATCCGAGCAGTACTTC	CASSSLAGGPSEQYF
TRBJ2-4	TRBV24-1	TRBD2	many	TGTGCCACTTCAGCGGGGGTGGCCAAAAACATTCAGTACTTC	CATSAGVAKNIQYF
TRBJ1-1	TRBV28	NA	NA	TGTGCCAGCAGTTTGGATACAGGGAGGAACACTGAAGCTTTCTTT	CASSLDTGRNTEAFF
TRBJ1-6	TRBV7-8	NA	NA	TGTGCCAGCAGCTTAGCGCTAAGTATCAATTCACCCCTCCACTTT	CASSLALSINSPLHF
TRBJ1-2	TRBV6-2/TRBV6-3	NA	NA	TGTGCCAGCAGTGGGACCGTACTTGATGGCTACACCTTC	CASSGTVLDGYTF
TRBJ1-1	TRBV6-4	NA	many	TGTGCCAGCAGTCCGCGGACGGGGGGCACTGGAGCTTTCTTT	CASSPRTGGTGAFF
TRBJ1-2	TRBV6-1	NA	NA	TGTGCCAGCAGTGGAGGGGCTTCGTATGGCTACACCTTC	CASSGGASYGYTF
TRBJ1-5	TRBV18	NA	many	TGTGCCAGCTCACCACAGAAGGACAGTTATCAGCCCCAGCATTTT	CASSPQKDSYQPQHF
TRBJ2-7	TRBV6-5	NA	many	TGTGCCAGCAGTTACTCGAAAGTCTACGAGCAGTACTTC	CASSYSKVYEQYF
TRBJ2-7	TRBV6-5	NA	many	TGTGCCAGCAGTCGGGGAGGAGGCTACGAGCAGTACTTC	CASSRGGGYEQYF
TRBJ1-5	TRBV28	NA	many	TGTGCCAGCATCGGAGACAAACATCAGCCCCAGCATTTT	CASIGDKHQPQHF
TRBJ2-7	TRBV15	TRBD2	NA	TGTGCCACCAGCAGATTTGGACTAGCGGCCTACGAGCAGTACTTC	CATSRFGLAAYEQYF
TRBJ1-1	TRBV19	NA	many	TGTGCCAGTAGTATCCGGGCCGACACTGAAGCTTTCTTT	CASSIRADTEAFF
TRBJ2-5	TRBV6-1	NA	few	TGTGCCAGCAGTGACGGGTACCTTGGGGCCCAGTACTTC	CASSDGYLGAQYF